This entry lists 2 T cell receptor beta chains sequenced from one sample in a study of blood T cells in healthy people across ages. It was with a sample-barcoded 5' primer and a J-beta primer mix that a second PCR of roughly 6 to 12 cycles was run. TCRdb re-derived calls from the 5' RACE reads in MiXCR, one entry per CDR3 protein. This sample has 710,000 or so distinct CDR3 sequences, with approximately 22% found just once. Sequences were obtained from blood. These receptors were collected from a man aged 70-80 years in good health.

V gene TRBV29-1 combines with J gene TRBJ2-3; a possible D gene is TRBD2 (6 bases). The length of the CDR3 is 16 residues. V lost 4 bases and J 0 bases, leaving 17 bases between the germline ends. Germline V gene sequence: CDR1 SQVTM, CDR2 ANQGSEA. CDR3: CSVGGRDSGSTDTQYF. The CDR3 DNA sequence: TGCAGCGTTGGAGGGCGGGACTCCGGCAGCACAGATACGCAGTATTTT.

This chain joins TRBV3-1 and TRBJ2-1; 8 bases are a match to TRBD2. The CDR3 totals 17 residues. V gave up 4 bases and J gave up 4 bases; unmatched junction bases: 12. Germline-derived CDR1 and CDR2 are LGHDT and YNNKEL (reference sequence). CDR3 in DNA: TGTGCCAGCAGCCCCAAGGGGTTAACTAGCGGATACAATGAGCAGTTCTTC. This sequence encodes CASSPKGLTSGYNEQFF.